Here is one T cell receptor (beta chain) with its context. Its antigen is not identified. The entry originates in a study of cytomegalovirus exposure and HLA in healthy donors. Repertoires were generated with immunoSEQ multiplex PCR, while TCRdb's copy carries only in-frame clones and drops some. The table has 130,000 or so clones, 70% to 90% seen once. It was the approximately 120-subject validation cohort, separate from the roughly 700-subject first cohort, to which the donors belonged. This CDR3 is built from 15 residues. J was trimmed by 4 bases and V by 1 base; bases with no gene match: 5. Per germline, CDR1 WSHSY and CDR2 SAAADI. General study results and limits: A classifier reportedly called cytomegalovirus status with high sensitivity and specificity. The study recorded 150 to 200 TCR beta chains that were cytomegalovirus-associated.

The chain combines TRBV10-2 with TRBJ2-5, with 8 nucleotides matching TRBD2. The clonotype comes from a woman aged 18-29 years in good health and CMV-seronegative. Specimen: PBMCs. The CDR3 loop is CASSEWGLVGETQYF. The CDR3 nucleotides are TGCGCCAGCAGTGAGTGGGGACTAGTAGGAGAGACCCAGTACTTC.